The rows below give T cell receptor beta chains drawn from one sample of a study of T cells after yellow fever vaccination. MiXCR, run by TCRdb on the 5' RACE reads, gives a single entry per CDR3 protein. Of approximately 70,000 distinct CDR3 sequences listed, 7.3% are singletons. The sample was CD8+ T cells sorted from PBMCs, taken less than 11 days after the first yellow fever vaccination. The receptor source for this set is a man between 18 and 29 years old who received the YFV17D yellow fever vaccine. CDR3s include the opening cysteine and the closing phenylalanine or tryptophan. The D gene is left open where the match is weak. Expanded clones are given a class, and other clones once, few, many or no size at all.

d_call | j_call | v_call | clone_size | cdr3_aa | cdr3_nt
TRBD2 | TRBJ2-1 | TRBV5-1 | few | CASSLDGGINEQFF | TGCGCCAGCAGCTTGGACGGGGGGATCAATGAGCAGTTCTTC
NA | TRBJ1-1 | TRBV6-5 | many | CASSYSKFVSEAFF | TGTGCCAGCAGTTACTCGAAGTTTGTGTCAGAAGCTTTCTTT
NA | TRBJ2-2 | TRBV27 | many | CASSLGNTVNTGELFF | TGTGCCAGCAGTTTGGGGAATACAGTAAACACCGGGGAGCTGTTTTTT
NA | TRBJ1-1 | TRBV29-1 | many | CSGQGRGTEAFF | TGCAGCGGTCAGGGGAGGGGCACTGAAGCTTTCTTT
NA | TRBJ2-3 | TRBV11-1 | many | CASGLSGTDTQYF | TGTGCCAGCGGCCTTTCCGGTACAGATACGCAGTATTTT
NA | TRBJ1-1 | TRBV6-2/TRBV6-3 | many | CASSGGDTEAFF | TGTGCCAGCAGCGGGGGTGACACTGAAGCTTTCTTT
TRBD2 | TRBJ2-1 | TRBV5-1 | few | CASSWGTSGGPDEQFF | TGCGCCAGCAGCTGGGGGACTAGCGGGGGCCCCGATGAGCAGTTCTTC
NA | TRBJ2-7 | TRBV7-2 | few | CASSLVPDSSYEQYF | TGTGCCAGCAGCTTAGTGCCGGACAGCTCCTACGAGCAGTACTTC
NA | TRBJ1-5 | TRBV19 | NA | CASSADRTNQPQHF | TGTGCCAGTAGTGCCGACAGGACGAATCAGCCCCAGCATTTT
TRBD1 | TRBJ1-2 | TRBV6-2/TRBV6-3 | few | CASSYPGQFHGYTF | TGTGCCAGCAGTTACCCGGGACAGTTCCATGGCTACACCTTC
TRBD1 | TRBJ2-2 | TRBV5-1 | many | CASSYGQGVAGELFF | TGCGCCAGCAGCTATGGACAGGGGGTCGCCGGGGAGCTGTTTTTT
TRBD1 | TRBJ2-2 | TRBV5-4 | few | CASSWTQGVVGELFF | TGTGCCAGCAGCTGGACGCAGGGGGTAGTCGGGGAGCTGTTTTTT
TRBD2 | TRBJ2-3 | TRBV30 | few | CAWGLSGGATDTQYF | TGTGCCTGGGGGCTCAGCGGGGGCGCCACAGATACGCAGTATTTT
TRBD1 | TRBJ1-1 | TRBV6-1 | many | CASSEAIGQGNTEAFF | TGTGCCAGCAGTGAAGCCATTGGACAGGGGAACACTGAAGCTTTCTTT
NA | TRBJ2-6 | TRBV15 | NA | CATSRDFGAPVGANVLTF | TGTGCCACCAGCAGAGATTTCGGGGCGCCGGTTGGGGCCAACGTCCTGACTTTC
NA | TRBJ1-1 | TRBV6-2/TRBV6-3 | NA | CASSYIWGGNTEAFF | TGTGCCAGCAGTTACATCTGGGGTGGTAACACTGAAGCTTTCTTT
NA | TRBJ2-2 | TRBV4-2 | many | CASSPKGGALTGELFF | TGTGCCAGCAGCCCTAAGGGGGGGGCCCTCACCGGGGAGCTGTTTTTT
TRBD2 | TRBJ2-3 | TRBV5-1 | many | CASAPEAGVMADTQYF | TGCGCCAGCGCTCCAGAAGCGGGGGTTATGGCAGATACGCAGTATTTT
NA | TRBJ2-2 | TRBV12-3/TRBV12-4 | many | CASSPQGGTGELFF | TGTGCCAGCAGTCCTCAGGGGGGCACCGGGGAGCTGTTTTTT
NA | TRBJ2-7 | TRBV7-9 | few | CASSSFAGTSSGEQYF | TGTGCCAGCAGCTCCTTCGCAGGGACATCGTCTGGGGAGCAGTACTTC
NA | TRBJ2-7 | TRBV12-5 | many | CASDDNSYEQYF | TGTGCTAGTGATGACAACAGCTACGAGCAGTACTTC
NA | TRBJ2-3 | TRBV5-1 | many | CASSPDAGLGQYF | TGCGCCAGCAGTCCTGATGCGGGACTGGGGCAGTATTTT
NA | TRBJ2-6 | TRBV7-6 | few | CASSAGVTLSGANVLTF | TGTGCAAGCAGCGCCGGAGTAACCCTCTCTGGGGCCAACGTCCTGACTTTC
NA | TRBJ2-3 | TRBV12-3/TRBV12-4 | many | CASSFLAEGDDTQYF | TGTGCCAGCAGTTTTCTAGCCGAGGGAGACGATACGCAGTATTTT
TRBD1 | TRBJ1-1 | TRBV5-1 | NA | CASSSSQGAGNTEAFF | TGCGCCAGCAGCTCCAGCCAGGGGGCGGGGAACACTGAAGCTTTCTTT
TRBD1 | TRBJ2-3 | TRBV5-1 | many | CAIAPGTVKDTQYF | TGCGCCATAGCGCCCGGGACAGTTAAAGATACGCAGTATTTT
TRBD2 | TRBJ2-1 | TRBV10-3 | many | CAISAPASGGPYNEQFF | TGTGCCATCAGTGCTCCGGCTAGCGGGGGTCCATACAATGAGCAGTTCTTC
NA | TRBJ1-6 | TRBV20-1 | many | CSAGNLDRYDNSPLHF | TGCAGTGCCGGAAACCTCGACAGATACGATAATTCACCCCTCCACTTT
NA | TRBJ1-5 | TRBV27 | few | CASSFASRNQPQHF | TGTGCCAGCAGTTTTGCCTCCCGCAATCAGCCCCAGCATTTT
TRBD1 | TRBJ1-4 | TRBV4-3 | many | CASSQVGQDRENEKLFF | TGCGCCAGCAGCCAAGTAGGACAGGACAGAGAAAATGAAAAACTGTTTTTT
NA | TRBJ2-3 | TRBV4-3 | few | CASSPENSDTQYF | TGCGCCAGCAGCCCTGAAAATAGCGATACGCAGTATTTT
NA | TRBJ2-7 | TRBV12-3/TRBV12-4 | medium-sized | CASTGRRGAYEQYF | TGTGCCAGCACAGGCAGAAGGGGCGCCTACGAGCAGTACTTC
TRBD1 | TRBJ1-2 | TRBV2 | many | CASDRGSGANYGYTF | TGTGCCAGCGACAGGGGTTCGGGAGCTAACTATGGCTACACCTTC
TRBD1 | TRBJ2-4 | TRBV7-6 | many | CASSLSDRAQNIQYF | TGTGCCAGCAGCTTATCAGACAGGGCCCAAAACATTCAGTACTTC
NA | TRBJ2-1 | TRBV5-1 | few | CASSSYWGGQLNDEQFF | TGCGCCAGCAGCTCCTACTGGGGGGGGCAACTGAACGATGAGCAGTTCTTC
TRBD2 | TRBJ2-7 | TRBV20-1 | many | CSARSPFLAGNTYEQYF | TGCAGTGCTAGATCACCCTTTCTAGCGGGGAACACCTACGAGCAGTACTTC
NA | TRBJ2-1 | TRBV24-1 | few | CATSDWVGVGDNEQFF | TGTGCCACCAGTGATTGGGTCGGGGTGGGGGACAATGAGCAGTTCTTC
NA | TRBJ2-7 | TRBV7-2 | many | CASSLAGGSYEQYF | TGTGCCAGCAGCTTAGCAGGGGGATCCTACGAGCAGTACTTC
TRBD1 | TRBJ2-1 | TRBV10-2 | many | CASSVRGQGIGNEQFF | TGCGCCAGCAGTGTTAGGGGACAGGGGATCGGGAATGAGCAGTTCTTC
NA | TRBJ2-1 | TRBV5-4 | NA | CASRGLGHSYNEQFF | TGTGCCAGCAGGGGTCTGGGCCACTCCTACAATGAGCAGTTCTTC
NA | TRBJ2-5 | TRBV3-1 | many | CASSPSGGTQETQYF | TGTGCCAGCAGCCCAAGCGGAGGGACCCAAGAGACCCAGTACTTC
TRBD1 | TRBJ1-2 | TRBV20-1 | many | CSARDQDRSYGYTF | TGCAGTGCTAGAGATCAGGACAGGTCCTATGGCTACACCTTC
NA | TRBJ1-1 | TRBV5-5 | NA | CASSLAGAWAYTEAFF | TGTGCCAGCAGCTTGGCGGGCGCGTGGGCGTACACTGAAGCTTTCTTT
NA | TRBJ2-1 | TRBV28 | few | CASRTDNEQFF | TGTGCCAGCAGAACCGACAATGAGCAGTTCTTC
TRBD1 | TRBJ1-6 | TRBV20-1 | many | CSARDPRTGPSSYNSPLHF | TGCAGTGCTAGAGATCCAAGGACAGGACCGAGCTCCTATAATTCACCCCTCCACTTT